This is a list of T cell receptor beta chains from one sample in a study of blood T cell repertoires in COVID-19. Clones were read by immunoSEQ multiplex PCR, and TCRdb kept only the in-frame ones, dropping some. The table records about 50,000 clones, 90% to 95% of them present only once. The specimen was peripheral blood. These receptors all come from a woman over 75 with acute or convalescent COVID-19. Each CDR3 is given without its conserved first and last residue.

J gene,V gene,CDR3 protein
TRBJ2-1,TRBV19,ASTWTSANNEQF
TRBJ2-7,TRBV10-3,AIRPSGDPYEQY
TRBJ2-2,TRBV7-2,AGGAGTGGTGELF
TRBJ1-1,TRBV14,ASSRALNTEAF
TRBJ1-2,TRBV7-9,ASSLGTGDYGYT
TRBJ2-5,TRBV5-8,AGNAGWAQY
TRBJ2-7,TRBV29-1,SVATESSYEQY
TRBJ1-1,TRBV6-5,ATTRTGVNTEAF
TRBJ2-1,TRBV5-1,ASSLGTSNEQF
TRBJ1-6,TRBV6-4,ASSVMGGNSPLH
TRBJ2-3,TRBV9,ASSPAGTSTDTQY
TRBJ2-7,TRBV4-1,ASSQAPQGASYEQY
TRBJ2-7,TRBV5-1,ASSWTLRILSDEQY
TRBJ2-3,TRBV23-1,ASSQSNDPVAGETDTQY
TRBJ1-6,TRBV3-1/TRBV3-2,ASSRQGCDNSPLH
TRBJ1-2,TRBV2,ASSESGQGLGYT
TRBJ1-2,TRBV9,ASSPHRADGYT
TRBJ2-1,TRBV2,ASSGDSNEQF
TRBJ2-7,TRBV5-1,ASSYDSGEQY
TRBJ1-1,TRBV28,ASSPRVGSEAF